The rows below give T cell receptor beta chains drawn from one sample of a study of technical replicates of blood from a few donors. Profiling relied on immunoSEQ multiplex PCR, and the TCRdb table lists in-frame clones only, not all of them. The repertoire includes fewer than 65,000 clones, about 86% of them detected once, and less than 5.5% sits in the top ten. Input material: PBMCs. The receptor set was obtained from a human donor in good health. Some clones in this sample may be carry-over from other donors' samples. CDR3s include the opening cysteine and the closing phenylalanine or tryptophan.

len,j_gene,v_gene,CDR3aa
12,TRBJ1-1,TRBV2,CASSVMNTEAFF
14,TRBJ1-1,TRBV13,CASSLGTGGAEAFF
14,TRBJ1-2,TRBV7-2,CASSSLGEGYGYTF
14,TRBJ1-2,TRBV7-9,CASRPGQGFEGYTF
13,TRBJ1-4,TRBV29-1,CSVFNRGGEKLFF
13,TRBJ1-6,TRBV6-5,CASSRIANSPLHF
15,TRBJ2-2,TRBV7-2,CASSLIGSLTGELFF
19,TRBJ2-1,TRBV9,CASSAPGLAINPLENEQFF
13,TRBJ2-5,TRBV18,CASSPRQGETQYF
14,TRBJ2-7,TRBV14,CASSPRVGLGGQYF
16,TRBJ2-2,TRBV18,CASSPFQGGDTGELFF
14,TRBJ2-3,TRBV7-9,CASSFSSGGSTQYF
14,TRBJ2-2,TRBV12-5,CASARQKNTGELFF
16,TRBJ2-3,TRBV7-2,CASSPRLAGATDTQYF
11,TRBJ2-5,TRBV11-2,CASSSRETQYF
14,TRBJ1-3,TRBV19,CASSPLDRVNTIYF
14,TRBJ1-2,TRBV11-2,CASSVTLQGDGYTF
16,TRBJ2-3,TRBV7-6,CASSPRTSGMADTQYF
15,TRBJ1-1,TRBV18,CASSSLYEVNTEAFF
15,TRBJ1-2,TRBV4-2,CASSQDPGANYGYTF
14,TRBJ1-6,TRBV27,CASSYGQGRSPLHF
19,TRBJ2-1,TRBV7-2,CASSRAAAGGGARRNEQFF
13,TRBJ2-1,TRBV5-4,CASSWDRANEQFF
14,TRBJ2-1,TRBV4-1,CASRGGGDYNEQFF
11,TRBJ2-7,TRBV30,CAGGVAYEQYF
12,TRBJ1-6,TRBV13,CASGGGDSPLHF
12,TRBJ2-7,TRBV5-6,CASSFGGLEQYF
15,TRBJ1-6,TRBV19,CASSVATGMNSPLHF
16,TRBJ2-1,TRBV25-1,CASGGDGQGNYNEQFF
11,TRBJ2-7,TRBV7-2,CASSSPPRGGF
14,TRBJ1-1,TRBV6-6,CASSTGGSDTEAFF
18,TRBJ2-1,TRBV10-3,CAISEGGGTISSYNEQFF
14,TRBJ1-5,TRBV4-2,CASSPLGVNQPQHF
17,TRBJ1-1,TRBV7-6,CASSLARGVDSNTEAFF
15,TRBJ2-3,TRBV5-4,CASSLASGGADTQYF
13,TRBJ1-2,TRBV14,CASIDRGDYGYTF
18,TRBJ2-1,TRBV7-2,CASSFGTSGLRRGNEQFF
13,TRBJ2-2,TRBV29-1,CSVSTKNTGELFF
14,TRBJ1-6,TRBV6-1,CASSDDRRNSPLHF
15,TRBJ1-6,TRBV25-1,CASREGSSYNSPLHF